These T cell receptor beta chains were read from a single sample in a study of T cells after yellow fever vaccination. From the 5' RACE reads, TCRdb called clonotypes with MiXCR, one entry per CDR3 protein. In the table there are 300,000 or so distinct CDR3 sequences, around 13% of which are singletons. The sequencing used CD4+ T cells sorted from PBMCs, collected 45 days after the yellow fever booster vaccination. These receptors originate from a man aged 25-45 years who received the YFV17D yellow fever vaccine. The CDR3 runs from the conserved cysteine through the conserved F or W. Clone size is not always given. Where it is, it says once, few, many or a class for expanded clones.

abundance	v_gene	j_gene	CDR3aa
many	TRBV7-2	TRBJ2-1	CASGPKGYNEQFF
.	TRBV28	TRBJ2-4	CASSIRGRSAKNIQYF
many	TRBV7-2	TRBJ2-3	CASSTLAGGADTQYF
few	TRBV6-2/TRBV6-3	TRBJ2-5	CASSYGGQGQETQYF
many	TRBV5-1	TRBJ2-3	CASSLGQSTSTDTQYF
.	TRBV6-2/TRBV6-3	TRBJ2-7	CASSYSPGGPYEQYF
.	TRBV29-1	TRBJ2-3	CSAKGRRAGTTDTQYF
few	TRBV7-2	TRBJ1-2	CASSLAGGINYGYTF
.	TRBV6-2/TRBV6-3	TRBJ2-1	CASSYSNGEQFF
.	TRBV5-1	TRBJ2-2	CASSRLREGSTGELFF
.	TRBV7-2	TRBJ2-5	CASARAGETQYF
.	TRBV6-1	TRBJ2-3	CASSESGQYTDTQYF
many	TRBV25-1	TRBJ2-2	CASSEGGLAKSTGELFF
.	TRBV28	TRBJ2-6	CASSPWGGATGANVLTF
.	TRBV7-2	TRBJ2-5	CASSFALGTGERETQYF
.	TRBV4-2	TRBJ2-7	CASSREAGAAYEQYF
few	TRBV10-3	TRBJ2-7	CAISLDYEQYF